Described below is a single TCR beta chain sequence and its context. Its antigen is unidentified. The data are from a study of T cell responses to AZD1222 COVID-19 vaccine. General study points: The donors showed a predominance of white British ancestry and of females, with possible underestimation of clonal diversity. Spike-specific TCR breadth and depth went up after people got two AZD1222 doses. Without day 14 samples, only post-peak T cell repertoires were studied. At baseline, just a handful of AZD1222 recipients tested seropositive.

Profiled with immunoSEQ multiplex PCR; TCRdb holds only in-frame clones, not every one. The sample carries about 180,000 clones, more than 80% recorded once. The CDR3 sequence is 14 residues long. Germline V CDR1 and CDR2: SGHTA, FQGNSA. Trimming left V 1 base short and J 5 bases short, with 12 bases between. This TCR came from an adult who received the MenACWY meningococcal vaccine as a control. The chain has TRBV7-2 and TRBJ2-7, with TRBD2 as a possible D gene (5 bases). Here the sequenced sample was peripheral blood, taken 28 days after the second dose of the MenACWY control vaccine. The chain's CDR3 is CASSLGGIINEQYF. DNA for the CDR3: TGTGCCAGCAGCTTAGGAGGGATCATAAACGAGCAGTACTTC.